The rows below give T cell receptor beta chains drawn from one sample of a study of CD8 T cells in ankylosing spondylitis. TCRdb fed the 5' RACE reads into MiXCR, producing one record per CDR3 protein. The sample has about 36,000 distinct CDR3 sequences, about 6% seen once; the top ten hold approximately 12%. Sequencing was performed on blood, either unsorted or a sorted T cell fraction (not recorded which). The receptor source for this set is a male donor with ankylosing spondylitis or in good health (not recorded which). Each CDR3 is given with its conserved first and last residue. Each record gives: J gene, V gene, clone size, D gene, CDR3 DNA, CDR3 protein. The D gene is left open where the match is weak. The size entry is marked missing in some rows and otherwise reads once, few, many or a size class.

TRBJ2-7 TRBV5-5 . . TGTGCCAGCAGCCCCCGGGTCGGCTACGAGCAGTACTTC CASSPRVGYEQYF
TRBJ1-4 TRBV7-9 many . TGTGCCAGCAGACCCCGGGGGGGGAATGAAAAACTGTTTTTT CASRPRGGNEKLFF
TRBJ2-1 TRBV4-1 many . TGCGCCAGCAGCCCGTCAGGGGTAACTGAGCAGTTCTTC CASSPSGVTEQFF
TRBJ1-2 TRBV20-1 many . TGCAGTGCTTCCCACCTGACACCAGGCTATGGCTACACCTTC CSASHLTPGYGYTF
TRBJ2-1 TRBV29-1 many TRBD2 TGCAGCGTTGTATCAGCCCTAGCGGGAGCATATGAGCAGTTCTTC CSVVSALAGAYEQFF
TRBJ1-2 TRBV12-3/TRBV12-4 many . TGTGCCAGCAGTTCCGCCCCAGGGGCCTACCTCTATGGCTACACCTTC CASSSAPGAYLYGYTF
TRBJ2-3 TRBV7-3 many TRBD2 TGTGCCAGCAGCTTGGGAGCGGGATTGGCAGATACGCAGTATTTT CASSLGAGLADTQYF
TRBJ2-2 TRBV10-3 many TRBD2 TGTGCCATCAGTGACCAAGCGGGAGCAAACACCGGGGAGCTGTTTTTT CAISDQAGANTGELFF
TRBJ1-6 TRBV9 many TRBD1 TGTGCCAGCAGCGTAGGGGACAGGGAGTTTTGGAATTCACCCCTCCACTTT CASSVGDREFWNSPLHF
TRBJ2-3 TRBV7-2 many TRBD2 TGTGCCAGCAGACTAGCGGGGGGGCCGGATACGCAGTATTTT CASRLAGGPDTQYF
TRBJ2-7 TRBV10-3 many . TGTGCCATCAGTGTTGGGACGGCTAGCTCCTACGAGCAGTACTTC CAISVGTASSYEQYF
TRBJ2-1 TRBV10-2 many TRBD2 TGCGCCAGCAGTGAGTCCCCGGGGGCGGGAGGGAGTGAGCAGTTCTTC CASSESPGAGGSEQFF
TRBJ2-2 TRBV15 many . TGTGCCACCAGCAGAGATGAGGGCTGGGGAACCGGGGAGCTGTTTTTT CATSRDEGWGTGELFF
TRBJ1-2 TRBV10-3 many . TGTGCCATCGGGGCGTACAACTATGGCTACACCTTC CAIGAYNYGYTF
TRBJ1-5 TRBV27 many TRBD1 TGTGCCAGCAGTCCGACAGGGGTCCATGGAGCCCAGCATTTT CASSPTGVHGAQHF
TRBJ2-7 TRBV7-2 many . TGTGCCAGCAGCTCCGACGGAATTGTGGGGGACCGGGGCGAGCAGTACTTC CASSSDGIVGDRGEQYF
TRBJ2-2 TRBV6-6 many . TGTGCCAGCAGTGTGGGGCGTACCGGGGAGCTGTTTTTT CASSVGRTGELFF
TRBJ2-7 TRBV5-5 many . TGTGCCAGCAGCTTCACAGTGGCTCAGAACGAGCAGTACTTC CASSFTVAQNEQYF
TRBJ2-1 TRBV6-1 many . TGTGCCAGCAGTGAAGTAACTGGAAAGTTCTTC CASSEVTGKFF
TRBJ1-1 TRBV5-1 many TRBD1 TGCGCCAGCAGCCGGGACAGGACGACGAACACTGAAGCTTTCTTT CASSRDRTTNTEAFF
TRBJ2-1 TRBV7-9 many TRBD2 TGTGCCAGCAGCTTTAGCGGGGGCGTCTACAATGAGCAGTTCTTC CASSFSGGVYNEQFF
TRBJ2-7 TRBV29-1 many TRBD2 TGCAGCGTTGAAGGGGTAGCGGGCTCCTACGAGCAGTACTTC CSVEGVAGSYEQYF
TRBJ2-2 TRBV20-1 many TRBD2 TGCAGTGCCGCGACTAGCGGGAAGTACACCGGGGAGCTGTTTTTT CSAATSGKYTGELFF
TRBJ1-2 TRBV12-3/TRBV12-4 many . TGTGCCAGCAATCATCGGTCCAGGGGCAATGGCTACACCTTC CASNHRSRGNGYTF
TRBJ1-2 TRBV6-2/TRBV6-3 many TRBD1 TGTGCCAGCAGCCCGATTGACAGGGGCCATGGCTACACCTTC CASSPIDRGHGYTF
TRBJ1-2 TRBV7-2 many . TGTGCCAGCAGCTTGAAATGGTGGAATGGTGGCTACACCTTC CASSLKWWNGGYTF
TRBJ2-1 TRBV24-1 many . TGTGCCACCAGTGATTTGCCGGGCAGGGCCACTGATCACAATGAGCAGTTCTTC CATSDLPGRATDHNEQFF
TRBJ1-5 TRBV5-5 many . TGTGCCAGCTCCATCGGGTTTTCGAGCAATCAGCCCCAGCATTTT CASSIGFSSNQPQHF
TRBJ2-5 TRBV7-2 many . TGTGCCAGCAGCCTAAAAGAGACCCAGTACTTC CASSLKETQYF
TRBJ2-7 TRBV7-2 . . TGTGCCAGCAGCTTAAACGGGGGCTCCTACGAGCAGTACTTC CASSLNGGSYEQYF
TRBJ2-1 TRBV4-3 many TRBD1 TGCGCCAGCAGCCAAGAGGTCACAGGGGACGCTGAGCAGTTCTTC CASSQEVTGDAEQFF
TRBJ2-1 TRBV11-2 many . TGTGCCAGCAGCCTCATTTATACCAATGAGCAGTTCTTC CASSLIYTNEQFF
TRBJ2-2 TRBV4-1 many . TGCGCCAGCAGCCCCGGCTTTTTTGTGAGCGGGAACACCGGGGAGCTGTTTTTT CASSPGFFVSGNTGELFF
TRBJ2-5 TRBV5-1 many TRBD1 TGCGCCAGCAGCGAGGACAGGGGGCTCGGCGACCAGTACTTC CASSEDRGLGDQYF
TRBJ1-1 TRBV6-2/TRBV6-3 many . TGTGCCAGCAGTTACGCCGCGAACACTGAAGCTTTCTTT CASSYAANTEAFF
TRBJ2-7 TRBV5-4 many . TGTGCCAGCAGCCCTGATGCAGTTACCTCCTACGAGCAGTACTTC CASSPDAVTSYEQYF
TRBJ2-1 TRBV5-1 . . TGCGCCAGCAGCTTGGCCACAGAACCCTACAATGAGCAGTTCTTC CASSLATEPYNEQFF
TRBJ2-3 TRBV20-1 many . TGCAGTGCTAGAGATGCGGGGTCGGTCACAGATACGCAGTATTTT CSARDAGSVTDTQYF
TRBJ2-3 TRBV4-3 many . TGCGCCAGCAGCCACCACGGACGGCAAAGCACAGATACGCAGTATTTT CASSHHGRQSTDTQYF
TRBJ1-6 TRBV12-3/TRBV12-4 many . TGTGCCAGCAGTATCCTCGGAGGGTCGAGTTCACCCCTCCACTTT CASSILGGSSSPLHF